This T cell receptor beta chain was obtained from a study of regulatory T cells in long-lasting Graves disease. Trimming removed 2 bases from V and 8 bases from J; junction bases left unmatched: 9. This CDR3 has 15 residues. Findings and caveats of the study: Accuracy was perhaps lowered by the small sample size. Patients with persistent disease showed a bias toward TRBV28, TRBJ1-2 and TRBJ2-5.

Researchers made TCR beta libraries by using iRepertoire HTBI primers and running Arm-PCR on CDR3 regions. TCRdb redid the calling of the multiplex PCR reads with MiXCR, one entry per CDR3 protein. The table shows 310,000 or so distinct CDR3 sequences, with roughly 21% occurring only once. Documented time point: persistent/refractory GD, antithyroid drugs over 5 years with positive TRAb. There was RNA extracted from PBMCs, and the TCR library was made from it. This clonotype was picked up many times. Its antigen is still unknown. The V call is TRBV12-3 or TRBV12-4, the J call TRBJ1-1; 9 positions agree with TRBD1. The receptor comes from a female donor with Graves disease. Source: peripheral blood mononuclear cells (PBMCs), taken when the disease was refractory, from a patient treated with antithyroid drugs. The CDR3 DNA reads as TGTGCCAGCAGTTTACCTCGGGGGACAGGGATCGAAGCTTTCTTT. Its translation is CASSLPRGTGIEAFF.